What follows are 10 T cell receptor beta chains derived from one specimen sequenced in a study of blood T cell repertoires in COVID-19. Assay: immunoSEQ multiplex PCR; the TCRdb copy retains only in-frame clones and omits some. The table lists roughly 230,000 clones, about 85% of them singletons, with more than 0.75% in the top ten. The sample taken for sequencing was peripheral blood. These receptors were taken from a man aged 35-49 years with acute or convalescent COVID-19.

The chain recombines TRBV5-1 with TRBJ1-2; D is uncertain. CDR1 and CDR2 from the germline V gene are SGHRS and YFSETQ. V was trimmed by 1 base and J by 4 bases, leaving 14 bases between them. The CDR3 totals 15 residues. CDR3: CASSLSGEGGYGYTF. The CDR3 DNA is TGCGCCAGCAGCTTGAGCGGGGAAGGTGGCTATGGCTACACCTTC. Filled out from reference TRBV5-1 and TRBJ1-2, the complete variable domain reads KAGVTQTPRYLIKTRGQQVTLSCSPISGHRSVSWYQQTPGQGLQFLFEYFSETQRNKGNFPGRFSGRQFSNSRSEMNVSTLELGDSALYLCASSLSGEGGYGYTFGSGTRLTVV.

The chain is built from TRBV6-5 and TRBJ1-2, with D perhaps matching TRBD1 (6 bases). The V end lost 5 bases, the J end lost 4 bases, and 17 bases lay between the germline ends. This CDR3 comprises 15 residues. Germline V gene sequence: CDR1 MNHEY, CDR2 SVGAGI. DNA of the CDR3: TGTGCCAGCAGTCGAGTACAGGGAAAGGGCTATGGCTACACCTTC. It yields the protein CASSRVQGKGYGYTF.

This clone was detected a few times. The chain recombines TRBV12-3 or TRBV12-4 with TRBJ2-7, with D maybe TRBD2 (6 bases). The CDR3 loop spans 12 amino acids. Trimming left V 3 bases short and J 5 bases short, with 8 bases between. CDR3 nucleotide sequence: TGTGCCAGCAGTTTGGGAGGAGACGAGCAGTACTTC. Its translation is CASSLGGDEQYF.

Here the CDR3 reads CATSGISGTLSQETQYF. The DNA of the CDR3 is TGTGCCACCAGTGGCATCTCCGGGACTCTTTCCCAAGAGACCCAGTACTTC. The V gene is TRBV24-1, the J gene TRBJ2-5; D may be TRBD2 (6 bases). Per germline, CDR1 KGHDR and CDR2 SFDVKD. V lost 5 bases, J lost 1 base, and 19 bases lay in between. The CDR3 runs to 17 residues.

This clone was detected only once. This chain uses TRBV29-1 with TRBJ1-2, with a weak D call TRBD1 (6 bases). V lost 6 bases, J lost 3 bases, and 14 bases lay in between. This CDR3 is built from 13 residues. The germline gives CDR1 SQVTM, CDR2 ANQGSEA. The CDR3 region has the DNA TGCAGCGTGTATAAGGGGGTTGACTATGGCTACACCTTC. Amino acids: CSVYKGVDYGYTF.

The genes are TRBV11-2 and TRBJ2-3; 12 positions agree with TRBD2. The CDR3 consists of 16 residues. Germline V gene lookup returns CDR1 SGHAT and CDR2 FQNNGV. The J segment lost 3 bases and the V segment lost 0 bases, leaving 1 base of the junction unmatched. CDR3 sequence (DNA): TGTGCCAGCAGCTTAGATGGACTAGCGGGGACAGATACGCAGTATTTT. Translated: CASSLDGLAGTDTQYF.

This chain joins TRBV30 and TRBJ1-4, with a tentative D call TRBD1 (5 bases). The germline V gene encodes CDR1 GTSNPN and CDR2 SVGIG (reference sequence). The V and J ends lost 0 bases and 3 bases respectively, with 11 bases between them. This CDR3 is 15 amino acids long. The CDR3 reads CAWSVVTAANEKLFF. In DNA, the CDR3 is TGTGCCTGGAGTGTCGTGACAGCAGCTAATGAAAAACTGTTTTTT.

The CDR3 protein is CASSRTATSGNTIYF. The DNA for the CDR3 is TGTGCCAGCTCACGGACAGCGACCTCTGGAAACACCATATATTTT. The genes are TRBV18 and TRBJ1-3; possibly TRBD1 for D (6 bases). V was clipped by 4 bases and J by 0 bases, with 10 bases between them. The CDR3 consists of 15 residues. In germline, CDR1 is KGHSH, CDR2 LQKENI.

On this clone itself: Germline and junction disagree at one end, which may indicate a read error. The chain employs TRBV6-2 or TRBV6-3 and TRBJ2-2; D remains ambiguous. Germline V gene lookup returns CDR1 MNHEY and CDR2 SVGEGT. The CDR3 spans 12 residues. Written as DNA, the CDR3 is TGTGCCAGCGGTTACGGGCCCGGGGAGCTGTTTTTT. This codes for CASGYGPGELFF.

Only one count was recorded for this clone. The V call is TRBV7-9, the J call TRBJ1-6; possible D gene TRBD1, 6 bases. The germline CDR1 and CDR2 sequences are SEHNR and FQNEAQ (reference sequence). This CDR3 is 14 amino acids long. V gave up 3 bases and J gave up 7 bases, with 10 bases separating them. The CDR3 spells CASSFGGGNSPLHF. The DNA of the CDR3 is TGTGCCAGCAGCTTTGGGGGGGGCAATTCACCCCTCCACTTT.